This T cell receptor (beta chain) was found in a study of T cells in pancreatic ductal adenocarcinoma. Remarks on this clone: Its antigen is still unknown.

Selected pancreatic ductal adenocarcinoma patients had undergone surgery without neoadjuvant therapy. TCRdb's table, derived via immunoSEQ multiplex PCR, lists solely in-frame clones and lacks some. The data show approximately 97,000 clones, 90% to 95% seen once. Study-level results: This surgical cohort overrepresents the minority presenting with early-stage disease. Unique clonotypes were around 8-fold more numerous in blood than in tumor. Tumor and blood clonality did not differ significantly, about 0.11 versus 0.072. Comparisons of tumor and blood clonality may show falsely lower tumor diversity.

V was clipped by 6 bases and J by 6 bases, with 10 bases between them. CDR3 length: 11 residues. Germline CDR1 SGHRS, CDR2 YFSETQ. This TCR derives from a human donor with pancreatic ductal adenocarcinoma. Sequences were obtained from PBMCs. The J gene is TRBJ2-7, the V gene TRBV5-1; perhaps TRBD2 as D (5 bases). The CDR3 DNA reads TGCGCCAGCACGCTTCGGGGCGAGCAGTACTTC. It encodes CASTLRGEQYF.